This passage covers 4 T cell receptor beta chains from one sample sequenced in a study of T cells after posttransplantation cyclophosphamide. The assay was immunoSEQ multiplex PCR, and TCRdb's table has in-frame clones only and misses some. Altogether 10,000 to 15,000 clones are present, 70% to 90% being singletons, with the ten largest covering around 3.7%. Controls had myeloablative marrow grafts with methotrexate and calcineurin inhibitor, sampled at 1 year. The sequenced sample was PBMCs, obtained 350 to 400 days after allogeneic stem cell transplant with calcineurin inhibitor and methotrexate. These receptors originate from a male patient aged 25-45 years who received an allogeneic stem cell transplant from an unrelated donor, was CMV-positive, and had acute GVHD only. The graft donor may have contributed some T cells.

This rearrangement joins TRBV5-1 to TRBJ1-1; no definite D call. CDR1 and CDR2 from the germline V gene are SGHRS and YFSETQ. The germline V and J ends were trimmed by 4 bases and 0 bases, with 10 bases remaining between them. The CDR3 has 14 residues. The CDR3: CASSEGTLNTEAFF. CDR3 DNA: TGCGCCAGCAGCGAGGGTACTTTGAACACTGAAGCTTTCTTT.

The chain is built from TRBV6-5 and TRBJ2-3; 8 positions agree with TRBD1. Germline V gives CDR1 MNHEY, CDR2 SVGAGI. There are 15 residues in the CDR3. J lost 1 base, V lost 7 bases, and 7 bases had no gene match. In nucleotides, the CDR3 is TGTGCCAGCACCCCAGGGGGCGTAGGCACAGATACGCAGTATTTT. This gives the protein CASTPGGVGTDTQYF.

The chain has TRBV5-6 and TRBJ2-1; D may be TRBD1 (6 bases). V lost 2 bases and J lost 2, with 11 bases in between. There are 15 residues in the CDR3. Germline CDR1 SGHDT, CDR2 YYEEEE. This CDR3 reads CASSFGQTTYNEQFF. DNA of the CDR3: TGTGCCAGCAGCTTCGGACAGACAACCTACAATGAGCAGTTCTTC.

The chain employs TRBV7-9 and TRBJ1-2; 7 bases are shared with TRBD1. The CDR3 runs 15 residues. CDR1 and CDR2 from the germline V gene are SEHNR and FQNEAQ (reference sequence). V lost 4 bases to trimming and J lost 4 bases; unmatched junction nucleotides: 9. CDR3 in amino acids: CASSSIQGSGYGYTF. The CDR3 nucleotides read TGTGCCAGCAGCTCTATACAGGGGTCGGGCTATGGCTACACCTTC. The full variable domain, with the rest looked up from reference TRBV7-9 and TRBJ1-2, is DTGVSQNPRHKITKRGQNVTFRCDPISEHNRLYWYRQTLGQGPEFLTYFQNEAQLEKSRLLSDRFSAERPKGSFSTLEIQRTEQGDSAMYLCASSSIQGSGYGYTFGSGTRLTVV.